A single sample gave rise to the 6 T cell receptor beta chains below, sequenced in a study of T cell responses to AZD1222 COVID-19 vaccine. The assay was immunoSEQ multiplex PCR, and TCRdb's table has in-frame clones only and misses some. The sample carries 110,000 to 150,000 clones, 92% recorded once. Sequencing used peripheral blood, obtained 28 days after the second AZD1222 dose. Receptors were obtained from an adult who received the AZD1222 COVID-19 vaccine.

This chain's CDR3 is CAISANRANYGYTF. The DNA for the CDR3 is TGTGCCATCAGTGCGAACAGGGCTAACTATGGCTACACCTTC. The V and J genes are TRBV10-3 and TRBJ1-2; possibly TRBD1 for D (6 bases). The V end lost 4 bases, the J end lost 0 bases, and 9 bases lay between the germline ends. Germline lookup yields CDR1 ENHRY and CDR2 SYGVKD. CDR3 length: 14 residues.

The rearrangement uses TRBV5-1 and TRBJ1-1; a weak D match, TRBD1 (5 bases). The V end lost 0 bases, the J end lost 9 bases, and 15 bases lay between the germline ends. The CDR3 consists of 14 residues. Germline CDR1 reads SGHRS; CDR2 reads YFSETQ. The CDR3 region has the DNA TGCGCCAGCAGCTTGGGCGGCGGCCAGGGAAAAGCTTTCTTT. It encodes CASSLGGGQGKAFF.

A single count supports this clone. V usage is TRBV30 and J usage is TRBJ2-5; 7 bases align to TRBD1. The V gene end was trimmed by 4 bases and the J gene end by 7 bases; junction bases not matched to a gene: 9. CDR3 length equals 13 residues. Germline V gene data show CDR1 as GTSNPN and CDR2 as SVGIG (reference sequence). In DNA, the CDR3 is TGTGCCTGGACCCACTACAGGGGTGGGACCCAGTACTTC. This encodes CAWTHYRGGTQYF. The whole variable domain, remainder taken from reference TRBV30 and TRBJ2-5, is SQTIHQWPATLVQPVGSPLSLECTVEGTSNPNLYWYRQAAGRGLQLLFYSVGIGQISSEVPQNLSASRPQDRQFILSSKKLLLSDSGFYLCAWTHYRGGTQYFGPGTRLLVL.

This chain connects TRBV3-1 (or the pseudogene TRBV3-2) to TRBJ1-4; D may be TRBD1 (5 bases). There are 16 residues in the CDR3. Germline CDR1 reads LGHDT; CDR2 reads YNNKEL (reference sequence). V was clipped by 7 bases and J by 13 bases, with 28 bases between them. For the CDR3, the DNA is TGTGCCAGCACACACTTACCCGGGGACGGTACTTCCAGACTGTTTTTT. Residues: CASTHLPGDGTSRLFF.

J is TRBJ1-6 and V is TRBV27, with 9 bases identical to TRBD1. This CDR3 is built from 17 residues. After removal of 5 bases from V and 0 bases from J, the junction contained 5 bases not matched to a gene. Germline assignment: CDR1 MNHEY and CDR2 SMNVEV (reference sequence). CDR3 coding DNA: TGTGCCAGCAGTCCACAGGGGGCAAGCTCCTATAATTCACCCCTCCACTTT. This translates into CASSPQGASSYNSPLHF.

The rearrangement joins TRBV2 to TRBJ2-4, with unresolved D. The CDR3 covers 15 residues. Between the trimmed V and J ends, which lost 4 bases and 0 bases, there was a span of 10 bases. In germline, CDR1 is SNHLY, CDR2 FYNNEI. Written as DNA, the CDR3 is TGTGCCAGCAGTGGACTCTTGGGAGCCAAAAACATTCAGTACTTC. Translating it yields CASSGLLGAKNIQYF.